The 5 T cell receptor beta chains presented below share a single source sample, sequenced in a study of T cell changes during pregnancy in multiple sclerosis. Produced via immunoSEQ multiplex PCR; TCRdb's table is partial and in-frame only. The sample has around 80,000 clones, 90% to 95% seen once. Here the sequenced sample was peripheral blood, taken in the second trimester of pregnancy. The receptors shown here come from a female donor in good health, enrolled as a control in a pregnancy study.

This sequence joins TRBV27 and TRBJ2-7; no definite D call. The length of the CDR3 is 13 residues. The V gene's germline CDR1 is MNHEY and CDR2 SMNVEV (reference sequence). V was trimmed by 2 bases and J by 5 bases, leaving 10 bases between them. The CDR3: CASSLEARNEQYF. The CDR3 nucleotides read TGTGCCAGCAGTTTAGAGGCTAGAAACGAGCAGTACTTC.

V usage is TRBV15 and J usage is TRBJ2-6; no clear D. V shed 0 bases and J shed 0 bases, with 12 bases lying between them. Looked up from germline, CDR1 is LNHNV and CDR2 is YYDKDF (reference sequence). The CDR3 extends over 18 amino acids. The DNA for the CDR3 is TGTGCCACCAGCAGAGAGTACACCAGAAACTCTGGGGCCAACGTCCTGACTTTC. It codes for CATSREYTRNSGANVLTF.

The chain has TRBV29-1 and TRBJ2-2, with 7 positions matching TRBD1. V was pared by 6 bases and J by 3 bases, with 7 bases of the junction left unmatched. This CDR3 region has 14 residues. Germline-derived CDR1 and CDR2 are SQVTM and ANQGSEA. The CDR3 loop reads CSVGPGQHTGELFF. The CDR3 DNA follows: TGCAGCGTGGGGCCGGGACAGCACACCGGGGAGCTGTTTTTT.

The genes are TRBV7-2 and TRBJ2-1; 7 bases fit TRBD2. V lost 0 bases and J lost 0; bases outside the gene matches: 2. CDR3 size: 16 residues. Germline CDR1 SGHTA, CDR2 FQGNSA. The CDR3 sequence: CASSLAAGVSYNEQFF. CDR3 nucleotide sequence: TGTGCCAGCAGCTTAGCCGCGGGAGTCTCCTACAATGAGCAGTTCTTC.

V is TRBV27 and J is TRBJ2-2, with TRBD2 as a possible D gene (7 bases). The germline CDR1 and CDR2 sequences are MNHEY and SMNVEV (reference sequence). V was cut by 6 bases and J by 5 bases, with 22 bases left in between. CDR3 length equals 17 residues. The CDR3: CASSRRLGGLLTGELFF. DNA of the CDR3: TGTGCCAGCAGCCGTAGGTTGGGGGGGCTCCTGACCGGGGAGCTGTTTTTT.